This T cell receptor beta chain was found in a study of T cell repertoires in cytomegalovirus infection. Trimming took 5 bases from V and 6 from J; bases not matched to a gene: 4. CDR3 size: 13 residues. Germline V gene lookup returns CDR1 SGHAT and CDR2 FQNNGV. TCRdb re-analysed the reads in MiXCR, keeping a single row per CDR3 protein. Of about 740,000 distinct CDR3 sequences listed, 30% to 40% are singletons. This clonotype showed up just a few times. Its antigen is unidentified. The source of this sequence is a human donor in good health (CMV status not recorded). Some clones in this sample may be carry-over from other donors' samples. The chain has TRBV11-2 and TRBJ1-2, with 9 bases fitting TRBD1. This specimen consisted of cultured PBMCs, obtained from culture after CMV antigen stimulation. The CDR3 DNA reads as TGTGCCAGCAGCCTGACAGGGGGTGATGGCTACACCTTC. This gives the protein CASSLTGGDGYTF.